This T cell receptor (beta chain) was profiled in a study of T cell responses to AZD1222 COVID-19 vaccine. Notes on the study in general: Repertoire collection took place solely once the T cell response had peaked. The study found vaccine-associated CD4 TCRs spanning spike, dominant at 160-218 and 743-854. Clonal diversity may have been underestimated in mostly white British donors.

Measured with immunoSEQ multiplex PCR; TCRdb has only the in-frame clones, and not every one. Among fewer than 200,000 clones listed, 88% were seen once. Second doses at about 4 or about 12 weeks were pooled. A note on this clone: As yet, its antigen is unknown. Compared with germline, one end of the junction differs, possibly owing to a read error.

The receptor was isolated from an adult who received the AZD1222 COVID-19 vaccine. The sample was peripheral blood, taken 28 days after the second AZD1222 dose.

CDR3: CASSSHAGLDEQFF. In nucleotides, the CDR3 is TGTGCTAGCAGCTCCCACGCAGGGTTGGATGAGCAGTTCTTC. V and J are TRBV7-7 and TRBJ2-1, with D possibly TRBD1 on 5 matching bases. This CDR3 has 14 amino acids. Germline V lookup: CDR1 SSHAT, CDR2 FNYEAQ (reference sequence).